This T cell receptor beta chain was found in a study of T cell responses to AZD1222 COVID-19 vaccine (dated by TCRdb to the early 2020s). In the study overall: Because spike-specific TCR depth and breadth did not differ between the two schedules, AZD1222 recipients who got a second dose at roughly 4 weeks were pooled with those who got a second dose at roughly 12 weeks. TCR sequencing was performed for 230 to 250 trial participants, of whom around 200 were given two doses of AZD1222 and about 25 were given two doses of MenACWY control vaccine. Trial participants were enrolled by age into 18-55, 56-69 and 70-plus year subgroups, with roughly 160, 29 and 62 TCR-sequenced participants respectively. Study-level results and caveats: Participants were mostly white British, with more females than males. The authors suggested clonal diversity may have been underestimated. Nearly half of unique spike-specific TCRs reportedly recognized epitopes outside regions mutated in the B.1.351 and B.1.1.7 variants. The 56-69-year group was small, and its depth increase did not reach significance, likely because of low power. Vaccine-associated CD4 TCRs spanned the whole spike protein, with dominant responses in regions 160-218 and 743-854. Because no day 14 peak-response samples were available, repertoires were characterized only after the peak T cell response. Conclusions about previously exposed vaccinees are limited because only a handful of AZD1222 recipients were SARS-CoV-2 seropositive at baseline. A significant rise in spike-specific TCR breadth and depth was observed after two AZD1222 doses relative to day 0 and relative to MenACWY recipients.

Trimming removed 6 bases from V and 3 bases from J, leaving 15 bases between the germline ends. The germline V gene specifies MNHEY as CDR1 and SVGAGI as CDR2. The CDR3, from cysteine to phenylalanine, totals 14 residues. Left in the record is the CDR3 DNA by itself, 42 bases read in frame from the first base. The CDR3 regions of human TCRbeta chains were analyzed by immunosequencing. Under the source paper's analysis protocol: TCRs in the repertoires were matched against a reference library of SARS-CoV-2-specific TCRs that had been generated with the MIRA antigen-specificity platform. Breadth was defined as the fraction of unique TCRs that were SARS-CoV-2-associated. Depth was defined as the fraction of total T cells that were SARS-CoV-2-associated. Using the MIRA data, every spike-specific TCR was mapped to the spike region that the TCR reacted to and assigned to either a CD4 or a CD8 class. Log10-transformed breadth and depth values were compared by one-way ANOVA with Sidak's multiple comparisons tests. The table comes from immuneACCESS by way of TCRdb, which keeps in-frame sequences with V and J called. Part of the clones is missing from these tables; in studies checked, under half for an unresolved V gene and the rest for unknown reasons. The V and J calls and clone size come from that table; D and trimming were worked out from the DNA. The sample table contains fewer than 30,000 clones; only one count was recorded for around four fifths of them. The ten largest make up under 6.5% of the sample.

About this clone itself: No antigen is known for it. It has no much larger one-base neighbor in the sample; base qualities were not kept.

Reading the label with the study, this specimen's time point is: baseline before first vaccination. Vaccinee samples came from UK trials COV001 and COV002, including a single-blind randomized controlled phase 2/3 trial of AZD1222 (ChAdOx1 nCoV-19) in healthy adults. Trial participant PBMC samples were collected at day 0 and day 28 after the second dose for TCRbeta chain sequencing. The specimen comprised peripheral blood, sampled on day 0 of AZD1222 vaccination. This sequence originates from an adult in good health. The V gene is TRBV6-5 and the J gene is TRBJ2-7, with the D segment identity uncertain. The DNA sequence is TGTGCCAGCAGGCCGCGGCTGCTTGGCTACGAGCAGTACTTC. This yields the protein CASRPRLLGYEQYF.